Each of the 14 T cell receptor beta chains below was sequenced from the same sample in a study of blood T cell repertoires in COVID-19 (dated by TCRdb to 2020 to 2021). The library was built by means of the immunoSEQ multiplex PCR assay. TCRdb retrieved this table from immuneACCESS and kept in-frame rearrangements only. Not all clones are present; in checked studies, unresolved V genes account for under half, and no reason is known for the remainder. This sample comprises under 500,000 clones, nearly 90% of them detected only once. The ten largest make up roughly 1.8% of the sample. Material for sequencing was PBMCs or T cells enriched from blood (not recorded which). The receptors here all came from a woman aged 18 to 35 with acute COVID-19.

The chain combines TRBV2 with TRBJ1-1; D not certain. Germline V gene sequence: CDR1 SNHLY, CDR2 FYNNEI. Trimming removed 3 bases at V and 11 bases at J, with 13 bases between. This CDR3 contains 12 residues. Here the CDR3 reads CASSDLTAEAFF. The CDR3 coding sequence is TGTGCCAGCAGTGACCTCACGGCGGAGGCTTTCTTT.

The gene calls are TRBV7-9 and TRBJ2-7; TRBD1 might be the D (6 bases). The germline gives CDR1 SEHNR, CDR2 FQNEAQ (reference sequence). Trimming stripped 5 bases from V and 2 bases from J, with 19 bases between. The CDR3 has 16 amino acids. The chain's CDR3 is CASSAYGTPTTYEQYF. CDR3 DNA: TGTGCCAGCAGCGCCTATGGGACACCTACGACCTACGAGCAGTACTTC.

The rearrangement links TRBV7-9 to TRBJ1-2, with TRBD1 identical over 9 bases. V lost 3 bases, J lost 0 bases, and 5 bases stayed unmatched. The germline gives CDR1 SEHNR, CDR2 FQNEAQ (reference sequence). The length of the CDR3 is 16 residues. The CDR3 nucleotides read TGTGCCAGCAGCTTGGGACAGGGCAAAGCTAACTATGGCTACACCTTC. This sequence encodes CASSLGQGKANYGYTF. Full variable domain (outside the CDR3, taken from reference TRBV7-9 and TRBJ1-2): DTGVSQNPRHKITKRGQNVTFRCDPISEHNRLYWYRQTLGQGPEFLTYFQNEAQLEKSRLLSDRFSAERPKGSFSTLEIQRTEQGDSAMYLCASSLGQGKANYGYTFGSGTRLTVV.

The chain's CDR3 is CASGLSGSTSEKLFF. The CDR3 DNA reads as TGTGCTAGTGGTTTGTCGGGATCAACGTCTGAAAAACTGTTTTTT. This chain connects TRBV12-5 to TRBJ1-4; no clear D. The germline V gene has CDR1 LGHNT and CDR2 FRNRAP. This CDR3 spans 15 amino acids. V lost 2 bases and J lost 7, with 14 bases in between.

The chain joins TRBV2 to TRBJ2-7, with 8 bases identical to TRBD1. The CDR3 consists of 12 residues. After removal of 8 bases from V and 5 bases from J, the junction contained 5 bases not matched to a gene. Germline V lookup: CDR1 SNHLY, CDR2 FYNNEI. The CDR3 loop reads CASRTGYDEQYF. CDR3 sequence (DNA): TGTGCCAGCCGGACAGGGTATGACGAGCAGTACTTC.

This clone was seen a few times. This chain uses TRBV6-5 with TRBJ1-2; 11 nucleotides line up with TRBD1. The CDR3 runs to 15 residues. Germline values: CDR1 MNHEY, CDR2 SVGAGI. J lost 8 bases, V lost 5 bases, and 10 bases had no gene match. CDR3: CASSHRDRGEEGYTF. The CDR3 bases are TGTGCCAGCAGTCACCGGGACAGGGGGGAGGAGGGCTACACCTTC.

The chain carries TRBV27 and TRBJ1-5; no clear D gene. The germline gives CDR1 MNHEY, CDR2 SMNVEV (reference sequence). The CDR3 contains 12 residues. Trimming cost V 5 bases and J 6 bases, with 8 bases left between them. Here the CDR3 reads CASSPLGQPQHF. CDR3 nucleotides: TGTGCCAGCAGTCCCCTCGGTCAGCCCCAGCATTTT.

The J gene is TRBJ2-3, the V gene TRBV4-1; the D gene is possibly TRBD1 (6 bases). Germline CDR1 and CDR2: MGHRA and YSYEKL. The length of the CDR3 is 16 residues. Trimming cost V 3 bases and J 0 bases, with 13 bases left between them. Written as DNA, the CDR3 is TGCGCCAGCAGCCACCTCGGACAGTCTAGCACAGATACGCAGTATTTT. It encodes CASSHLGQSSTDTQYF.

The chain uses TRBV4-1 and TRBJ2-1; the match to TRBD2 covers 9 bases. Germline CDR1 is MGHRA and CDR2 is YSYEKL. The CDR3 contains 15 residues. Trimming removed 1 base from V and 8 bases from J; junction bases left unmatched: 6. The CDR3 region is CASSQVSGRLDEQFF. The CDR3 DNA sequence: TGCGCCAGCAGCCAAGTCAGCGGGAGGCTCGATGAGCAGTTCTTC.

This chain uses TRBV7-6 with TRBJ2-7, with TRBD1 as a possible D gene (7 bases). Germline CDR1 and CDR2: SGHVS and FNYEAQ. The V end lost 5 bases, the J end lost 4 bases, and 12 bases lay between the germline ends. The CDR3 sequence is 13 residues long. CDR3 bases: TGTGCCAGCAGCCCGACAGGGAGGTACGAGCAGTACTTC. This encodes CASSPTGRYEQYF.

The chain uses TRBV7-2 and TRBJ1-1; no clear D gene. The V and J ends lost 5 bases and 3 bases respectively, with 16 bases between them. Looked up from germline, CDR1 is SGHTA and CDR2 is FQGNSA. This CDR3 contains 15 residues. The DNA of the CDR3 is TGTGCCAGCAGCCAATCCTCGAGAAGTCACACTGAAGCTTTCTTT. Its translation: CASSQSSRSHTEAFF.

The J gene is TRBJ2-1, the V gene TRBV7-2, with D maybe TRBD1 (6 bases). V lost 5 bases, J lost 12 bases, and 14 bases lay in between. Germline V CDR1 and CDR2: SGHTA, FQGNSA. CDR3 length: 12 amino acids. This CDR3 is CASSPGTRLQFF. The DNA for the CDR3 is TGTGCCAGCAGCCCCGGGACACGGCTGCAGTTCTTC.

CDR3 DNA sequence: TGTGCCAGCAGCTTAGGATTAGCGGTGTACCAAGAGACCCAGTACTTC. It codes for CASSLGLAVYQETQYF. The rearrangement joins TRBV7-2 to TRBJ2-5; possibly TRBD2 for D (6 bases). The CDR3 contains 16 residues. Germline CDR1 is SGHTA and CDR2 is FQGNSA. The ends were cut back, 1 base at V and 0 bases at J, with 12 bases in the middle.

The chain's CDR3 is CAISVAANTGELFF. Here the CDR3 DNA reads TGTGCCATCAGTGTCGCAGCGAACACCGGGGAGCTGTTTTTT. The genes are TRBV10-3 and TRBJ2-2; D is unresolved. Germline lookup yields CDR1 ENHRY and CDR2 SYGVKD. The CDR3 length is 14 residues. The V and J ends lost 4 bases and 0 bases respectively, with 6 bases between them.